This T cell receptor (beta chain) was profiled in a study of control samples from healthy donors and cancer patients. The germline V gene has CDR1 GTSNPN and CDR2 SVGIG (reference sequence). With V trimmed by 7 bases and J by 0 bases, 11 bases remained unmatched. This CDR3 has 16 residues. Assay: immunoSEQ multiplex PCR; the TCRdb copy retains only in-frame clones and omits some. The sample lists about 120,000 clones, 85% to 95% seen once, with under 2% in the top ten. This clone has a single count. The TCR was taken from a man between 50 and 59 years old with head and neck cancer. The V and J genes are TRBV30 and TRBJ2-1, with TRBD2 matching 8 bases. The sample was PBMCs. CDR3 sequence reads: CASSLPGGSSYNEQFF. CDR3 DNA sequence: TGTGCCTCATCCTTGCCGGGGGGGAGCTCCTACAATGAGCAGTTCTTC.